This TCR beta chain was profiled in a study of CD8 T cells in Susac syndrome. Study conclusions and caveats: The CD4+ T cell repertoires from Susac syndrome exhibited no clonal expansion. The study conceded that relatively few individuals underwent its TCR sequencing and HLA analysis.

CD8+ and CD4+ T cells from blood underwent TCR beta sequencing. For this clonotype: Its antigen is undetermined.

cDNA came from roughly 0.53 to 1 ug RNA primed by random hexamers. Amplification of the TCR beta CDR3 was carried out by immunoSEQ multiplex PCR, which spanned a total of 54 Vbeta and 13 Jbeta segments. TCRdb recomputed calls from the immunoSEQ multiplex PCR reads with MiXCR, one row per CDR3 protein. The table lists under 200,000 distinct CDR3 sequences, roughly nine tenths of them singletons. Germline CDR1 MNHEY, CDR2 SVGAGI. V lost 9 bases and J lost 4; bases outside the gene matches: 4. CDR3 length: 13 residues. Sequencing was carried out using CD4+ T cells from PBMCs. V and J are TRBV6-5 and TRBJ1-5; 9 positions match TRBD1. This receptor was obtained from a human donor with Susac syndrome. The CDR3 reads CASSQGANQPQHF. DNA of the CDR3: TGTGCCAGTTCACAGGGGGCGAATCAGCCCCAGCATTTT.